This TCR beta chain was sequenced for a study of CD8 T cells in Susac syndrome. An amount of RNA that ranged from about 0.45 to 1 ug was reverse transcribed with random hexamers. The method of amplification for TCR beta CDR3 was immunoSEQ multiplex PCR, covering 54 Vbeta and 13 Jbeta. TCRdb fed the immunoSEQ multiplex PCR reads into MiXCR, producing one record per CDR3 protein. The table lists about 140,000 distinct CDR3 sequences, about 93% of them singletons, with roughly 0.27% in the top ten. High-throughput TCR beta sequencing covered peripheral CD8+ and CD4+ T cells. The receptor was isolated from a human donor in good health. The sample consisted of CD8+ T cells from PBMCs.

The CDR3 DNA sequence: TGTGCCAGCACCTCCTCTGGGGCCAACGTCCTGACTTTC. Protein sequence: CASTSSGANVLTF. The chain is built from TRBV27 and TRBJ2-6, with D uncertain. The V gene lost 7 bases and the J gene lost 0 bases, with 4 bases spanning the gap. CDR1 is MNHEY, CDR2 SMNVEV, per germline (reference sequence). The CDR3 runs 13 residues.